The 6 T cell receptor beta chains in this list originate from one sample, sequenced in a study of blood T cell repertoires in COVID-19. Produced via immunoSEQ multiplex PCR; TCRdb's table is partial and in-frame only. The sample consists of approximately 270,000 clones, about nine tenths of them appearing once. Sequenced material: PBMCs or T cells enriched from blood (not recorded which). The receptors were sampled from a man between 40 and 49 years old who had recovered from COVID-19.

This clone came up a few times. The chain combines TRBV11-1 with TRBJ2-5; 8 nucleotides agree with TRBD2. The germline CDR1 and CDR2 sequences are SGHAT and FQDESV (reference sequence). This CDR3 has 14 amino acids. V lost 5 bases and J lost 3; bases outside the gene matches: 5. The CDR3 sequence is CASSQRGYKETQYF. In DNA, the CDR3 is TGTGCCAGCAGCCAGCGGGGGTATAAAGAGACCCAGTACTTC.

Regarding this clone: The conserved phenylalanine or tryptophan is not found at the CDR3 terminus, so this likely reflects a read error. This chain connects TRBV29-1 to TRBJ1-1; the D gene is possibly TRBD1 (5 bases). The CDR3 consists of 12 residues. The V end lost 4 bases, the J end lost 1 base, and 7 bases lay between the germline ends. CDR1 and CDR2 (germline): SQVTM, ANQGSEA. The CDR3 DNA reads as TGCAGCGTTGGACAGACGAACACTGAAGCTTTCCTT. This codes for CSVGQTNTEAFL.

This clone appeared a single time. The rearrangement joins TRBV28 to TRBJ1-6; possibly TRBD1 for D (6 bases). V lost 6 bases and J 9 bases, leaving 18 bases between the germline ends. Germline V gene sequence: CDR1 MDHEN, CDR2 SYDVKM. There are 15 residues in the CDR3. The CDR3 DNA sequence: TGTGCCAGCAGAGACGAACAGGGATTCGGTTCACCCCTCCACTTT. It translates to CASRDEQGFGSPLHF. The entire variable domain, with the rest obtained from reference TRBV28 and TRBJ1-6, is as follows: DVKVTQSSRYLVKRTGEKVFLECVQDMDHENMFWYRQDPGLGLRLIYFSYDVKMKEKGDIPEGYSVSREKKERFSLILESASTNQTSMYLCASRDEQGFGSPLHFGNGTRLTVT.

V gene TRBV5-1 combines with J gene TRBJ2-7; TRBD2 matches 12 bases. Per the germline V gene, CDR1 is SGHRS and CDR2 is YFSETQ. The CDR3 loop spans 16 amino acids. With 4 bases clipped from V and 3 bases from J, the junction kept 8 bases outside the gene matches. CDR3 amino acids: CASSPGLAGIIYEQYF. The CDR3 bases are TGCGCCAGCAGCCCGGGACTAGCGGGCATAATCTACGAGCAGTACTTC.

The chain links TRBV5-5 to TRBJ1-2, with 7 bases fitting TRBD1. The CDR3 is 14 amino acids. In germline, CDR1 is SGHKS, CDR2 YYEKEE (reference sequence). With 0 bases clipped from V and 5 bases from J, the junction kept 4 bases outside the gene matches. CDR3 sequence reads: CASSLDRGRYGYTF. The DNA for the CDR3 is TGTGCCAGCAGCTTGGACAGGGGAAGATATGGCTACACCTTC.

This sequence joins TRBV19 and TRBJ2-2; D ambiguous. CDR1 is LNHDA and CDR2 is SQIVND in the germline V gene (reference sequence). Trimming took 7 bases from V and 4 from J, leaving 10 bases between them. The CDR3 totals 13 residues. CDR3: CASTPRGTGELFF. Written as DNA, the CDR3 is TGTGCCAGTACCCCACGCGGCACCGGGGAGCTGTTTTTT.